The 2 T cell receptor beta chains given below trace back to one sample, sequenced in a study of identical twins. TCRdb re-analysed the 5' RACE reads in MiXCR, keeping a single row per CDR3 protein. The top ten hold about 2% of the sample, which has approximately 220,000 distinct CDR3 sequences, 7.5% seen once. This sample also appeared in a second study, on yellow fever vaccine responses in identical twins.

Sequencing was performed on memory (CD45RO+) T cells sorted from blood. These receptors were taken from a woman younger than 35 in good health.

The chain is built from TRBV20-1 and TRBJ2-5; 10 bases fit TRBD2. The CDR3 length is 16 residues. The germline V gene encodes CDR1 DFQATT and CDR2 SNEGSKA (reference sequence). J lost 3 bases, V lost 5 bases, and 12 bases had no gene match. This chain's CDR3 is CSAPDFSGGHKETQYF. In DNA, the CDR3 is TGCAGTGCTCCTGATTTTAGCGGGGGGCACAAAGAGACCCAGTACTTC.

This clonotype was picked up many times. The genes are TRBV7-8 and TRBJ2-6; D is ambiguous. The length of the CDR3 is 15 residues. Germline assignment: CDR1 SGHVS and CDR2 FQNEAQ. V was cut by 5 bases and J by 0 bases, with 8 bases left in between. The CDR3 bases are TGTGCCAGCAGCAAACGGGTCTCTGGGGCCAACGTCCTGACTTTC. Translating gives CASSKRVSGANVLTF. Supplemented by reference TRBV7-8 and TRBJ2-6, the full variable domain reads GAGVSQSPRYKVAKRGQDVALRCDPISGHVSLFWYQQALGQGPEFLTYFQNEAQLDKSGLPSDRFFAERPEGSVSTLKIQRTQQEDSAVYLCASSKRVSGANVLTFGAGSRLTVL.